These 22 T cell receptor beta chains came from one sample sequenced in a study of cytomegalovirus exposure and HLA in healthy donors (dated by TCRdb to the late 2010s). Receptor amplification or capture employed the immunoSEQ multiplex PCR assay. For the multiplex PCR, a mixture combining 60 forward primers for TCR Vbeta segments and 13 reverse primers for TCR Jbeta segments was used. The clones in this table, taken by TCRdb from immuneACCESS, are in-frame only. Not every clone is retained; where verified, under half of the shortfall comes from an unresolved V gene, and the cause of the rest is unknown. The table for this sample lists roughly 150,000 clones; around 77% of them were counted only once. Over 4% of the sample rests with the top ten. Sequencing was performed on PBMCs. These receptors were collected from a man aged 25 to 40 in good health.

V usage is TRBV5-1 and J usage is TRBJ2-1; 11 bases align to TRBD1. The trim removed 4 bases at V and 6 bases at J, leaving 3 bases unmatched. Germline CDR1 reads SGHRS; CDR2 reads YFSETQ. CDR3 length: 14 residues. The CDR3 reads CASSHGTGGNEQFF. CDR3 bases: TGCGCCAGCAGCCACGGGACAGGGGGCAATGAGCAGTTCTTC.

In this sample, this clone turned up a few times. V and J are TRBV18 and TRBJ2-7; D is perhaps TRBD1 (5 bases). Trimming removed 4 bases at V and 7 bases at J, with 8 bases between. In germline, CDR1 is KGHSH, CDR2 LQKENI. The CDR3 sequence is 11 residues long. The CDR3 spells CASSRGREQYF. In DNA form, the CDR3 reads TGTGCCAGCTCACGGGGCCGGGAGCAGTACTTC.

The chain joins TRBV5-8 to TRBJ2-1; D might be TRBD1 (5 bases). The CDR3 is 13 amino acids. Trimming took off 5 bases at V and 7 bases at J, with 13 bases between the two ends. CDR1 is SGHTS, CDR2 YDEGEE, per germline. The CDR3 DNA is TGTGCCAGCAGTCCTCGACAGAGAAATGAGCAGTTCTTC. Translating gives CASSPRQRNEQFF.

The chain uses TRBV2 and TRBJ2-3; TRBD2 matches at 12 bases. CDR1 and CDR2 from the germline V gene are SNHLY and FYNNEI. The J segment lost 9 bases and the V segment lost 3 bases, leaving 4 bases of the junction unmatched. The CDR3 has 14 residues. CDR3 sequence (DNA): TGTGCCAGCAGTGAGACTAGCGGGAGTCCAACGCAGTATTTT. Its translation is CASSETSGSPTQYF. The full variable domain, its missing parts supplied by reference TRBV2 and TRBJ2-3, is EPEVTQTPSHQVTQMGQEVILRCVPISNHLYFYWYRQILGQKVEFLVSFYNNEISEKSEIFDDQFSVERPDGSNFTLKIRSTKLEDSAMYFCASSETSGSPTQYFGPGTRLTVL.

The chain carries TRBV6-5 and TRBJ2-5; D ambiguous. V dropped 2 bases and J dropped 2 bases, with 9 bases sitting between them. Germline V lookup: CDR1 MNHEY, CDR2 SVGAGI. The CDR3 is 14 amino acids. The chain's CDR3 is CASSYSSGQETQYF. The CDR3, as DNA: TGTGCCAGCAGTTACAGTTCCGGTCAAGAGACCCAGTACTTC.

V and J are TRBV27 and TRBJ2-1; 14 bases align to TRBD2. The junction had 9 bases not matched to a gene; V was cut back by 4 bases and J by 10 bases. CDR1 and CDR2 from the germline V gene are MNHEY and SMNVEV (reference sequence). The CDR3 runs 16 residues. The DNA for the CDR3 is TGTGCCAGCAGTTCCCCGGGACTAGCGGGAGTGAGGGAGCAGTTCTTC. Its translation: CASSSPGLAGVREQFF.

There are a few counts of this clone. The V gene is TRBV29-1, the J gene TRBJ2-5, with D possibly being TRBD2 (6 bases). The length of the CDR3 is 12 residues. V gave up 7 bases and J gave up 1 base, with 10 bases separating them. The germline CDR1 and CDR2 sequences are SQVTM and ANQGSEA. CDR3 DNA: TGCAGCGGATGGGACTTCCAAGAGACCCAGTACTTC. Translation: CSGWDFQETQYF.

The J gene is TRBJ2-7, the V gene TRBV5-4; possibly TRBD1 for D (6 bases). V was clipped by 5 bases and J by 6 bases, with 18 bases between them. Germline CDR1 is SGHNT and CDR2 is YYREEE (reference sequence). The CDR3 is 14 amino acids. The CDR3 loop reads CASSLGTPGLEQYF. CDR3 bases: TGTGCCAGCAGTCTGGGGACACCCGGCCTCGAGCAGTACTTC.

This clone was found once. V and J are TRBV25-1 and TRBJ2-7; D is possibly TRBD2 (6 bases). V was clipped by 0 bases and J by 2 bases, with 8 bases between them. The germline V gene encodes CDR1 MGHDK and CDR2 SYGVNS. The length of the CDR3 is 14 residues. CDR3 amino acids: CASSEYRTTYEQYF. Written as DNA, the CDR3 is TGTGCCAGCAGTGAATATCGGACTACCTACGAGCAGTACTTC.

The chain links TRBV30 to TRBJ1-5; tentatively, D is TRBD1 (5 bases). The CDR3 length is 13 residues. V was trimmed by 1 base and J by 6 bases, leaving 10 bases between them. Germline assignment: CDR1 GTSNPN and CDR2 SVGIG (reference sequence). In DNA form, the CDR3 reads TGTGCCTGGAGTGATCATAGGGGTCAGCCCCAGCATTTT. This gives the protein CAWSDHRGQPQHF.

This clone was observed a few times. The chain carries TRBV7-9 and TRBJ1-4, with a tentative D call TRBD1 (6 bases). The germline V gene has CDR1 SEHNR and CDR2 FQNEAQ (reference sequence). With 5 bases removed from V and 4 bases from J, the gap between germline ends came to 11 bases. The CDR3 extends over 14 amino acids. CDR3 in amino acids: CASSEQGINEKLFF. CDR3 sequence (DNA): TGTGCCAGCAGCGAACAGGGAATTAATGAAAAACTGTTTTTT.

This chain joins TRBV7-2 and TRBJ2-7; 9 bases map to TRBD2. V trimming: 4 bases; J trimming: 6 bases; junction bases outside the gene matches: 7. The germline CDR1 and CDR2 sequences are SGHTA and FQGNSA. The CDR3 is made up of 14 amino acids. CDR3: CASSSASGNGEQYF. CDR3 nucleotide sequence: TGTGCCAGCAGCTCCGCTAGCGGGAACGGCGAGCAGTACTTC.

The gene calls are TRBV27 and TRBJ2-5; TRBD1 agrees at 7 bases. The DNA end lines up better with TRBJ2-7; the J call may be wrong. Germline V gives CDR1 MNHEY, CDR2 SMNVEV (reference sequence). The length of the CDR3 is 14 residues. The CDR3 reads CASSRRGGTYEQYF. The CDR3 DNA sequence: TGTGCCAGCAGCCGCAGAGGGGGCACCTACGAGCAGTACTTC.

The V gene is TRBV5-1, the J gene TRBJ2-2, with a weak D call TRBD2 (6 bases). The V end lost 2 bases, the J end lost 1 base, and 6 bases lay between the germline ends. There are 14 residues in the CDR3. The V gene's germline CDR1 is SGHRS and CDR2 YFSETQ. The CDR3 DNA reads as TGCGCCAGCAGCTTAGCGGGGAACACCGGGGAGCTGTTTTTT. This encodes CASSLAGNTGELFF.

This rearrangement joins TRBV6-5 to TRBJ2-1, with D tentatively TRBD2 (6 bases). CDR1 is MNHEY, CDR2 SVGAGI, per germline. The CDR3 runs 15 residues. Trimming removed 6 bases at V and 7 bases at J, with 19 bases between. The CDR3 bases are TGTGCCAGCAGCCTACTCCGGACCCGGGGGAATGAGCAGTTCTTC. It codes for CASSLLRTRGNEQFF.

A remark on this clone: A junction end diverges from the germline sequence, so it may reflect a read error. The chain recombines TRBV7-9 with TRBJ2-2; TRBD2 agrees at 10 bases. The CDR3 runs to 18 residues. The germline V gene encodes CDR1 SEHNR and CDR2 FQNEAQ (reference sequence). The CDR3 coding sequence is TGTGCCACCCCCCCGGGGGAGCTAGCGGGAGTTGGCACCGGGGGGCTGTTTTTT. Amino acid sequence: CATPPGELAGVGTGGLFF.

This clone was detected once. Here the CDR3 reads CASSAQGDPRGYTF. DNA of the CDR3: TGTGCCAGCAGCGCCCAGGGGGACCCTCGCGGCTACACCTTC. The J gene is TRBJ1-2, the V gene TRBV9; TRBD1 agrees at 7 bases. The V gene end was trimmed by 3 bases and the J gene end by 8 bases; junction bases not matched to a gene: 10. Germline V gives CDR1 SGDLS, CDR2 YYNGEE. The CDR3 consists of 14 residues.

The chain uses TRBV4-1 and TRBJ2-2; TRBD1 agrees at 9 bases. J was trimmed by 4 bases and V by 4 bases; bases with no gene match: 4. This CDR3 comprises 15 residues. Germline V gene data show CDR1 as MGHRA and CDR2 as YSYEKL. CDR3 sequence: CASSPGTGRTGELFF. The DNA for the CDR3 is TGCGCCAGCAGCCCAGGGACAGGGCGCACCGGGGAGCTGTTTTTT.

The rearrangement links TRBV28 to TRBJ2-1; D possibly corresponds to TRBD1 (5 bases). Trimming removed 4 bases at V and 9 bases at J, with 10 bases between. This CDR3 region has 12 residues. From germline, CDR1 is MDHEN and CDR2 SYDVKM. For the CDR3, the DNA is TGTGCCAGCAGTTCCCAGGGCCCTGAGCAGTTCTTC. This encodes CASSSQGPEQFF.

The chain couples TRBV11-1 to TRBJ2-7; D is ambiguous. V dropped 5 bases and J dropped 2 bases, with 7 bases sitting between them. The V gene's germline CDR1 is SGHAT and CDR2 FQDESV (reference sequence). CDR3 length: 12 residues. CDR3 in DNA: TGTGCCAGCAGCCATCGAGCCTACGAGCAGTACTTC. As protein: CASSHRAYEQYF.

The chain is built from TRBV7-9 and TRBJ2-3; 8 nucleotides line up with TRBD1. Germline assignment: CDR1 SEHNR and CDR2 FQNEAQ (reference sequence). The CDR3 runs to 17 residues. V dropped 1 base and J dropped 4; count of bases not matched to a gene: 10. Here the CDR3 reads CASSLGGRGRVSDTQYF. The DNA for the CDR3 is TGTGCCAGCAGCTTAGGGGGCAGGGGGCGCGTGTCAGATACGCAGTATTTT.

The chain has TRBV7-9 and TRBJ2-1; no clear D gene. V lost 1 base, J lost 7 bases, and 5 bases lay in between. The CDR3 has 12 residues. Germline V CDR1 and CDR2: SEHNR, FQNEAQ (reference sequence). The CDR3 region is CASSLDINEQFF. The CDR3 DNA is TGTGCCAGCAGCTTAGATATAAATGAGCAGTTCTTC.